This record covers a single T cell receptor (beta chain). Germline lookup yields CDR1 SGHRS and CDR2 YFSETQ. The CDR3 contains 14 residues. V gave up 5 bases and J gave up 2 bases, with 13 bases separating them. This sample is part of a study of blood T cell repertoires in COVID-19. Turning to the study itself: Samples came from the United States, Italy and Spain, spanning acute and convalescent COVID-19. T cells, B-cell-depleted T cells, or PBMCs supplied cDNA or gDNA.

Under the authors' procedure: Reference gene primer amplification gave estimated nucleated cell counts. Sequencing used immunoSEQ multiplex PCR; TCRdb keeps in-frame clones, though not all of them. V, J and clone size are taken as reported in that table, and D and trimming were inferred from the DNA itself. The sample carries roughly 73,000 clones, roughly 89% recorded once. The receptor's source is an elderly man with acute or convalescent COVID-19. Sample: peripheral blood. The chain couples TRBV5-1 to TRBJ1-2; weak D call: TRBD1 (6 bases). The CDR3 protein is CASRAGDGNYGYTF. CDR3 DNA: TGCGCCAGCAGGGCAGGGGATGGGAACTATGGCTACACCTTC.